Described below is a single TCR beta chain sequence and its context. Its matching antigen is unknown. Next came a second PCR, run for about 6 to 11 cycles, which used a sample-barcoded 5' primer along with a J-beta primer mix. TCRdb passed the 5' RACE reads through MiXCR, listing each CDR3 protein once. Here the sample spans about 640,000 distinct CDR3 sequences, under 65% being singletons. The sample belongs to a study of blood T cells in healthy people across ages. The study's findings and limits: Older age went with lower TCR beta diversity per million T cells, in a roughly linear way. With unsorted PBMCs, a conclusive comparison of naive versus antigen-experienced cells was not possible. The authors considered diversity estimates from one million T cells to be underestimates.

The CDR3 covers 15 residues. Trimming removed 5 bases from V and 5 bases from J; junction bases left unmatched: 11. Germline V gene sequence: CDR1 LGHDT, CDR2 YNNKEL (reference sequence). The sequence was collected from a man aged 55-75 years in good health. The specimen sequenced was blood. This chain connects TRBV3-1 to TRBJ1-2; 7 bases align to TRBD1. The CDR3 here is CASSSNRGGVYGYTF. The CDR3 coding sequence is TGTGCCAGCAGCTCGAACAGGGGTGGGGTGTATGGCTACACCTTC.